Below, 28 T cell receptor beta chains from the same sample are listed, as sequenced in a study of blood T cell repertoires in COVID-19. The assay was immunoSEQ multiplex PCR, and TCRdb's table has in-frame clones only and misses some. The table has approximately 190,000 clones, more than 85% seen once. The sequenced sample was PBMCs or T cells enriched from blood (not recorded which). These receptor sequences come from a woman between 40 and 55 years old in a cohort exposed to, infected with or recovered from COVID-19 (not recorded which).

The V call is TRBV27, the J call TRBJ2-7, with 9 bases aligning to TRBD1. Trimming at V came to 3 bases and at J to 2 bases, leaving 5 bases not matched to a gene. This CDR3 has 15 residues. The germline V gene has CDR1 MNHEY and CDR2 SMNVEV (reference sequence). The CDR3: CASSFSGTGPYEQYF. The CDR3 DNA sequence: TGTGCCAGCAGTTTCTCCGGGACAGGGCCCTACGAGCAGTACTTC.

The chain recombines TRBV5-1 with TRBJ1-2; 12 bases are shared with TRBD1. The V gene end was trimmed by 1 base and the J gene end by 3 bases; junction bases not matched to a gene: 10. The CDR3 runs to 18 residues. Germline V gives CDR1 SGHRS, CDR2 YFSETQ. The CDR3 loop is CASSLSGTGGLVDYGYTF. In nucleotides, the CDR3 is TGCGCCAGCAGCTTGTCCGGGACAGGGGGCCTAGTAGACTATGGCTACACCTTC.

This rearrangement joins TRBV9 to TRBJ2-3, with 10 bases fitting TRBD2. The junction had 6 bases not matched to a gene; V was cut back by 0 bases and J by 2 bases. This CDR3 has 17 amino acids. Per the germline V gene, CDR1 is SGDLS and CDR2 is YYNGEE. CDR3 residues: CASSVAQREGPTDTQYF. CDR3 DNA: TGTGCCAGCAGCGTAGCGCAGCGGGAGGGCCCCACAGATACGCAGTATTTT.

The V and J genes are TRBV18 and TRBJ1-5; D remains unclear. Germline values: CDR1 KGHSH, CDR2 LQKENI. The V end was cut by 6 bases, the J end by 0 bases, with 9 bases between. The CDR3 length is 14 residues. CDR3 loop: CASSVVISNQPQHF. As DNA, the CDR3 is TGTGCCAGCTCCGTAGTTATTAGCAATCAGCCCCAGCATTTT.

This chain links TRBV19 with TRBJ2-2; D is perhaps TRBD2 (5 bases). CDR1 and CDR2 from the germline V gene are LNHDA and SQIVND (reference sequence). The CDR3 extends over 14 amino acids. V lost 8 bases and J 6 bases, leaving 16 bases between the germline ends. The CDR3: CASAPGVSAGELFF. The CDR3 DNA is TGTGCCAGTGCCCCCGGGGTATCAGCCGGGGAGCTGTTTTTT. The whole variable domain, remainder taken from reference TRBV19 and TRBJ2-2, is DGGITQSPKYLFRKEGQNVTLSCEQNLNHDAMYWYRQDPGQGLRLIYYSQIVNDFQKGDIAEGYSVSREKKESFPLTVTSAQKNPTAFYLCASAPGVSAGELFFGEGSRLTVL.

This clone was observed once. The chain employs TRBV6-4 and TRBJ2-7, with 8 bases that match TRBD2. The CDR3 runs 15 residues. V gave up 7 bases and J gave up 0 bases; unmatched junction bases: 8. Per germline, CDR1 MRHNA and CDR2 SNTAGT. In DNA form, the CDR3 reads TGTGCCAGCAAGGTTAGCGGGAAAAGCTCCTACGAGCAGTACTTC. Protein product: CASKVSGKSSYEQYF.

V usage is TRBV18 and J usage is TRBJ1-2; D ambiguous. Trimming left V 5 bases short and J 0 bases short, with 10 bases between. The CDR3 consists of 14 residues. CDR1 and CDR2 (germline): KGHSH, LQKENI. Here the CDR3 DNA reads TGTGCCAGCTCAGCGGCGGCACCTAACTATGGCTACACCTTC. Protein product: CASSAAAPNYGYTF.

In this sample, this clone turned up once. Other DNA sequences within the sample encode an identical CDR3. The CDR3 protein is CASSLNEQFF. The CDR3 DNA is TGTGCCAGCAGTCTCAATGAGCAGTTCTTC. The rearrangement joins TRBV2 to TRBJ2-1, with unresolved D. The CDR3 extends over 10 amino acids. Deletions cut 5 bases from V and 6 bases from J, with 2 bases between. Looked up from germline, CDR1 is SNHLY and CDR2 is FYNNEI.

The rearrangement uses TRBV2 and TRBJ2-6, with a possible D match to TRBD2 (5 bases). Germline CDR1 reads SNHLY; CDR2 reads FYNNEI. V was clipped by 6 bases and J by 1 base, with 16 bases between them. The length of the CDR3 is 17 residues. CDR3: CASRSSYLASGANVLTF. The CDR3 nucleotides are TGTGCCAGCAGGTCCTCCTACCTAGCTTCTGGGGCCAACGTCCTGACTTTC.

The chain couples TRBV27 to TRBJ1-1, with D tentatively TRBD1 (5 bases). The germline gives CDR1 MNHEY, CDR2 SMNVEV (reference sequence). The CDR3 loop spans 17 amino acids. V was clipped by 4 bases and J by 0 bases, with 18 bases between them. CDR3 residues: CASSSLQAGLMNTEAFF. The DNA of the CDR3 is TGTGCCAGCAGTTCCCTCCAGGCAGGGCTGATGAACACTGAAGCTTTCTTT.

This clone was recorded only once. The V gene is TRBV5-1, the J gene TRBJ1-2; D unresolved. V was cut by 0 bases and J by 6 bases, with 12 bases left in between. CDR3 length equals 14 residues. CDR1 and CDR2 (germline): SGHRS, YFSETQ. Here the CDR3 reads CASSLALAANGYTF. The CDR3 DNA reads as TGCGCCAGCAGCTTGGCCCTGGCCGCAAATGGCTACACCTTC.

This clone was seen a few times. The V gene is TRBV18, the J gene TRBJ2-1; D is uncertain. The V and J ends lost 4 bases and 7 bases respectively, with 17 bases between them. This CDR3 spans 15 amino acids. Germline V CDR1 and CDR2: KGHSH, LQKENI. The CDR3 DNA is TGTGCCAGCTCACGTAATCAGGTTGCAGAAAATGAGCAGTTCTTC. It yields the protein CASSRNQVAENEQFF.

The chain combines TRBV19 with TRBJ2-3, with TRBD2 matching over 9 bases. V shed 7 bases and J 6 bases; nucleotides not matched to a gene: 5. The CDR3 covers 13 residues. CDR1 is LNHDA, CDR2 SQIVND, per germline (reference sequence). CDR3 loop: CASNRGRADTQYF. The CDR3 DNA sequence: TGTGCCAGTAACCGCGGGAGGGCCGATACGCAGTATTTT.

V is TRBV7-2 and J is TRBJ1-2; a possible D gene is TRBD1 (5 bases). This CDR3 spans 16 amino acids. The germline V gene has CDR1 SGHTA and CDR2 FQGNSA. Trimming removed 2 bases from V and 0 bases from J, with 13 bases in between. Here the CDR3 reads CASSLRWGPANYGYTF. DNA of the CDR3: TGTGCCAGCAGCTTAAGGTGGGGCCCTGCTAACTATGGCTACACCTTC.

This rearrangement joins TRBV3-1 (or the pseudogene TRBV3-2) to TRBJ1-3; 7 bases align to TRBD1. The ends lost 4 bases at V and 3 bases at J; junction bases unmatched: 3. The CDR3 loop spans 14 amino acids. Germline V gene data show CDR1 as LGHDT and CDR2 as YNNKEL (reference sequence). Written as DNA, the CDR3 is TGTGCCAGCAGCCTACGGGACAGTGGAAACACCATATATTTT. Protein: CASSLRDSGNTIYF.

The genes are TRBV13 and TRBJ2-1; 13 nucleotides align to TRBD2. CDR3 size: 16 residues. Per germline, CDR1 PRHDT and CDR2 FYEKMQ (reference sequence). The junction had 4 bases not matched to a gene; V was cut back by 4 bases and J by 4 bases. CDR3 DNA sequence: TGTGCCAGCAGCTGGAGGACTAGCGGGGGATACAATGAGCAGTTCTTC. This codes for CASSWRTSGGYNEQFF.

This chain links TRBV15 with TRBJ1-5, with TRBD1 matching over 9 bases. Germline values: CDR1 LNHNV, CDR2 YYDKDF (reference sequence). The CDR3 has 15 residues. The J segment lost 8 bases and the V segment lost 1 base, leaving 6 bases of the junction unmatched. The DNA for the CDR3 is TGTGCCACCAGCAGAGTAAAACAGGGGGCAGAGCCCCAGCATTTT. This translates into CATSRVKQGAEPQHF.

This chain uses TRBV5-3 with TRBJ1-2, with a possible D match to TRBD1 (6 bases). TRBV5-3 is flagged as an ORF with uncertain function. The CDR3 is 14 residues long. V dropped 3 bases and J dropped 8 bases, with 17 bases sitting between them. The CDR3 loop reads CARSWGPPQGGYTF. The DNA for the CDR3 is TGTGCCAGAAGCTGGGGACCCCCTCAGGGGGGCTACACCTTC.

The rearrangement joins TRBV4-2 to TRBJ2-5; 7 bases map to TRBD2. This CDR3 has 16 residues. The germline gives CDR1 LGHNA, CDR2 YNFKEQ. The J segment lost 1 base and the V segment lost 0 bases, leaving 5 bases of the junction unmatched. This CDR3 is CASSQERGSSQETQYF. CDR3 sequence (DNA): TGTGCCAGCAGCCAAGAGCGGGGGTCATCCCAAGAGACCCAGTACTTC.

The V gene is TRBV27, the J gene TRBJ1-1; D is possibly TRBD1 (5 bases). Looked up from germline, CDR1 is MNHEY and CDR2 is SMNVEV (reference sequence). This CDR3 has 13 residues. The ends were cut back, 3 bases at V and 1 base at J, with 6 bases in the middle. The CDR3: CASSLGGNTEAFF. CDR3 bases: TGTGCCAGCAGTTTGGGGGGGAACACTGAAGCTTTCTTT.

The CDR3 region is CASSLAGSTLGGETQYF. DNA for the CDR3: TGTGCCAGCAGCTTGGCAGGCTCGACTCTCGGGGGGGAGACCCAGTACTTC. The rearrangement links TRBV5-8 to TRBJ2-5; 7 positions agree with TRBD2. The CDR3 sequence is 17 residues long. Per germline, CDR1 SGHTS and CDR2 YDEGEE. Trimming at V came to 0 bases and at J to 5 bases, leaving 13 bases not matched to a gene.

The rearrangement joins TRBV11-2 to TRBJ2-7; D is undetermined. The CDR3 runs 13 residues. CDR1 and CDR2 from the germline V gene are SGHAT and FQNNGV. V was shortened by 0 bases and J by 5 bases, with 8 bases between the two germline ends. The CDR3 nucleotides are TGTGCCAGCAGCTTAGACGGGTGGAACGAGCAGTACTTC. As protein: CASSLDGWNEQYF.

The chain has TRBV28 and TRBJ1-3, with TRBD1 identical over 11 bases. Germline CDR1 MDHEN, CDR2 SYDVKM. V was clipped by 5 bases and J by 6 bases; unmatched bases: 9. The CDR3 extends over 16 amino acids. The CDR3 loop is CASSIVDRGRLNTIYF. As DNA, the CDR3 is TGTGCCAGCAGTATCGTGGACAGGGGGCGTTTAAACACCATATATTTT.

V and J are TRBV2 and TRBJ2-1, with TRBD1 matching over 8 bases. Unmatched junction bases numbered 0, after V lost 2 bases and J lost 0 bases. Germline values: CDR1 SNHLY, CDR2 FYNNEI. This CDR3 region has 15 residues. The DNA for the CDR3 is TGTGCCAGCAGTGAAACAGGGGGCTCCTACAATGAGCAGTTCTTC. Protein product: CASSETGGSYNEQFF. Full variable domain (outside the CDR3, taken from reference TRBV2 and TRBJ2-1): EPEVTQTPSHQVTQMGQEVILRCVPISNHLYFYWYRQILGQKVEFLVSFYNNEISEKSEIFDDQFSVERPDGSNFTLKIRSTKLEDSAMYFCASSETGGSYNEQFFGPGTRLTVL.

The chain recombines TRBV2 with TRBJ1-1; D gene ambiguous. CDR3 length equals 12 residues. The germline V gene encodes CDR1 SNHLY and CDR2 FYNNEI. V dropped 7 bases and J dropped 4 bases, with 10 bases sitting between them. The CDR3 sequence: CASNAGGTEAFF. Here the CDR3 DNA reads TGTGCCAGCAATGCGGGAGGCACTGAAGCTTTCTTT.

On this clone: Distinct nucleotide sequences in the sample also encode this CDR3. This chain links TRBV27 with TRBJ1-1; D gene uncertain. V shed 2 bases and J shed 1 base, with 5 bases lying between them. Germline V CDR1 and CDR2: MNHEY, SMNVEV (reference sequence). The CDR3 runs 13 residues. The CDR3, as DNA: TGTGCCAGCAGTTTAACGGGGAACACTGAAGCTTTCTTT. It yields the protein CASSLTGNTEAFF.

This clone has just a few counts. V gene TRBV7-8 combines with J gene TRBJ1-1; 7 nucleotides align to TRBD1. The junction had 5 bases not matched to a gene; V was cut back by 7 bases and J by 3 bases. This CDR3 has 13 residues. Germline V gives CDR1 SGHVS, CDR2 FQNEAQ. This CDR3 is CASNPTGYTEAFF. The CDR3 DNA reads TGTGCCAGCAACCCGACAGGGTACACTGAAGCTTTCTTT.

The CDR3 coding sequence is TGTGCCATCAGTGAAGAGACAGGGGGGGACGGCTACACCTTC. Its protein is CAISEETGGDGYTF. V is TRBV10-3 and J is TRBJ1-2; TRBD1 aligns across 9 bases. Unmatched junction bases numbered 7, after V lost 3 bases and J lost 8 bases. CDR1 is ENHRY and CDR2 is SYGVKD in the germline V gene. The CDR3 consists of 14 residues.